This T cell receptor beta chain comes out of a study of neoadjuvant anti-PD-1 for oral cavity cancer. Study background: Nivolumab at 3 mg/kg was mostly given biweekly, three to four doses, pre-surgery.

For this clone: Antigen unknown.

Notes on the study in general: Non-responders to neoadjuvant nivolumab had significantly more clonal PBMC T cells than responders.

Assay used: immunoSEQ multiplex PCR; TCRdb lists only in-frame clones, some missing. The sample holds 60,000 to 80,000 clones; 70% to 85% are singletons and the top ten take 2.5% to 3%. This CDR3 has 16 amino acids. CDR1 is SGDLS, CDR2 YYNGEE, per germline. V lost 4 bases, J lost 4 bases, and 8 bases stayed unmatched. The input for sequencing was PBMCs, taken before nivolumab (anti-PD-1) treatment. The genes are TRBV9 and TRBJ2-3, with 11 bases aligning to TRBD2. The sequence came from a person aged 35 to 85 with oral cavity squamous cell carcinoma. The CDR3 here is CASSIDTSGSPDTQYF. As DNA, the CDR3 is TGTGCCAGCAGCATCGATACTAGCGGGAGCCCAGATACGCAGTATTTT.